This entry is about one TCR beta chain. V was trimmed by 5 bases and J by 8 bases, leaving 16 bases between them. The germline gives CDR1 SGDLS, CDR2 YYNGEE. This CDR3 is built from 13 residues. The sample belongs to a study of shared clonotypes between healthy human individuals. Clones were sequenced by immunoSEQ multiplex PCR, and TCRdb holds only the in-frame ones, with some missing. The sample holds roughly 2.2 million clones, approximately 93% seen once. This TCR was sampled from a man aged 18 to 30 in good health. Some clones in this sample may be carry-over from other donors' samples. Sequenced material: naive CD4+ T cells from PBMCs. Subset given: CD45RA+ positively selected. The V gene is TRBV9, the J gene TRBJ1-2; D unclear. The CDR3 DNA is TGTGCCAGCAGTAATCCCCAGGAGCGCGGCTACACCTTC. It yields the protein CASSNPQERGYTF.